These 23 T cell receptor beta chains share one sample of origin, sequenced in a study of post-analysis software for immune sequencing data (dated by TCRdb to between 2015 and 2016). Overall study results and their limits: A few TRBV segments, including TRBV5-6, TRBV5-1 and TRBV20-1, were significantly more frequent in patients than controls.

These receptors' targets are unknown. Library creation used PCR. Sequencing was carried out with an Illumina HiSeq 2500. To reduce PCR and sequencing biases, unique molecular identifiers were built into the TCR beta cDNA libraries. TCRdb applied fastp at Q25 and MiXCR to the public reads, then kept only in-frame beta chains. Each entry merges the rows of one CDR3 protein and shows their most common DNA and genes. The sample contains hundreds of thousands of distinct CDR3 sequences, approximately 59% of them found a single time. In total, the top ten clones hold around 11% of the sample. The material sequenced was blood. Receptor source: a girl aged 2 to 9 with multiple sclerosis.

The V and J genes are TRBV4-1 and TRBJ2-3, with TRBD1 matching 7 bases. This CDR3 region has 15 residues. Trimming at V came to 4 bases and at J to 4 bases, leaving 8 bases not matched to a gene. Per germline, CDR1 MGHRA and CDR2 YSYEKL. CDR3 sequence reads: CASSPAQGGADTQYF. The CDR3 bases are TGCGCCAGCAGCCCAGCCCAAGGGGGCGCAGATACGCAGTATTTT.

This clonotype was seen only once. This rearrangement joins TRBV12-5 to TRBJ2-5; 7 nucleotides align to TRBD2. The assigned J gene may be wrong: the sequence end matches TRBJ2-7 better. The CDR3 contains 15 residues. Germline V gives CDR1 LGHNT, CDR2 FRNRAP. CDR3 residues: CASGLEGGPSNEQYF. In DNA, the CDR3 is TGTGCTAGTGGTTTGGAGGGAGGGCCCTCGAACGAGCAGTACTTC.

The genes are TRBV7-9 and TRBJ1-2, with TRBD1 as a possible D gene (6 bases). The germline V gene encodes CDR1 SEHNR and CDR2 FQNEAQ (reference sequence). Trimming shortened V by 1 base and J by 8 bases, and 17 bases separated the two germline ends. CDR3 length equals 15 residues. CDR3 nucleotide sequence: TGTGCCAGCAGCTTAGGTTGGGGGCGCCAGGGGGGCTACACCTTC. It yields the protein CASSLGWGRQGGYTF.

The chain couples TRBV7-8 to TRBJ2-5; 11 bases map to TRBD2. The CDR3 runs to 17 residues. Germline lookup yields CDR1 SGHVS and CDR2 FQNEAQ. J was trimmed by 5 bases and V by 3 bases; bases with no gene match: 11. CDR3 nucleotides: TGTGCCAGCAGCTTTACTAGCGGGGGACCGCGCTGGGAGACCCAGTACTTC. Its protein is CASSFTSGGPRWETQYF.

This chain joins TRBV6-5 and TRBJ2-1, with D possibly being TRBD1 (6 bases). Per the germline V gene, CDR1 is MNHEY and CDR2 is SVGAGI. With 6 bases removed from V and 2 bases from J, the gap between germline ends came to 11 bases. The CDR3 has 14 residues. The CDR3 nucleotides are TGTGCCAGCAGGCCCAGGGGACCCTACAATGAGCAGTTCTTC. This translates into CASRPRGPYNEQFF.

The rearrangement uses TRBV6-1 and TRBJ2-7; 12 nucleotides match TRBD2. CDR1 and CDR2 from the germline V gene are MNHNS and SASEGT. The trim removed 10 bases at V and 2 bases at J, leaving 3 bases unmatched. The CDR3 covers 13 residues. The CDR3 coding sequence is TGTGCCACCCGACTAGCGGGAGCCTACGAGCAGTACTTC. It yields the protein CATRLAGAYEQYF.

The chain joins TRBV11-2 to TRBJ2-3; the D gene is possibly TRBD2 (6 bases). Deletions cut 5 bases from V and 1 base from J, with 16 bases between. This CDR3 contains 16 residues. Germline V gene lookup returns CDR1 SGHAT and CDR2 FQNNGV. Here the CDR3 DNA reads TGTGCCAGCAGCAACCCTAGCGTAAGGGGCACAGATACGCAGTATTTT. It encodes CASSNPSVRGTDTQYF.

This chain joins TRBV7-9 and TRBJ2-3, with 10 bases matching TRBD1. The trim removed 6 bases at V and 4 bases at J, leaving 7 bases unmatched. Germline CDR1 reads SEHNR; CDR2 reads FQNEAQ (reference sequence). The CDR3 consists of 15 residues. CDR3 region: CASSPGTGAADTQYF. CDR3 in DNA: TGTGCCAGCAGTCCCGGGACAGGGGCCGCAGATACGCAGTATTTT.

The J gene is TRBJ1-1, the V gene TRBV7-9, with 10 bases lining up with TRBD1. The CDR3 length is 12 residues. The germline CDR1 and CDR2 sequences are SEHNR and FQNEAQ (reference sequence). After removal of 8 bases from V and 7 bases from J, the junction contained 4 bases not matched to a gene. CDR3 protein: CASEGQGIEAFF. The CDR3, as DNA: TGTGCCAGCGAGGGACAGGGGATTGAAGCTTTCTTT.

The chain couples TRBV5-5 to TRBJ2-7, with 10 nucleotides matching TRBD1. Trimming at V came to 4 bases and at J to 3 bases, leaving 7 bases not matched to a gene. Germline-derived CDR1 and CDR2 are SGHKS and YYEKEE (reference sequence). This CDR3 is 15 amino acids long. CDR3 amino acids: CASSRRDRGLYEQYF. The CDR3 nucleotides are TGTGCCAGCAGCCGACGAGACAGGGGGCTCTACGAGCAGTACTTC.

In this sample, this clonotype turned up many times. The CDR3 DNA reads as TGTGCCAGCAGCCCCGGGCCCAACTATGGCTACACCTTC. Translated: CASSPGPNYGYTF. The chain combines TRBV7-9 with TRBJ1-2; D uncertain. This CDR3 is built from 13 residues. V lost 5 bases and J 2 bases, leaving 9 bases between the germline ends. Germline CDR1 reads SEHNR; CDR2 reads FQNEAQ (reference sequence).

The sample holds a few counts of this clonotype. The chain employs TRBV12-3 or TRBV12-4 and TRBJ1-1, with D unclear. Trimming pared 1 base from V and 3 bases from J, leaving 6 bases between. The CDR3 spans 13 residues. In DNA, the CDR3 is TGTGCCAGCAGTTTAGGTCCTCACACTGAAGCTTTCTTT. Translated: CASSLGPHTEAFF.

J is TRBJ2-1 and V is TRBV3-1; D not resolved. Germline-derived CDR1 and CDR2 are LGHDT and YNNKEL (reference sequence). The germline V and J ends were trimmed by 0 bases and 6 bases, with 12 bases remaining between them. This CDR3 has 15 residues. The CDR3, as DNA: TGTGCCAGCAGCCAAGATATTCGAGTTGGCAATGAGCAGTTCTTC. It encodes CASSQDIRVGNEQFF.

This chain joins TRBV2 and TRBJ1-2, with D possibly matching TRBD1 (6 bases). The CDR3 spans 16 residues. CDR1 and CDR2 from the germline V gene are SNHLY and FYNNEI. V was shortened by 3 bases and J by 10 bases, with 24 bases between the two germline ends. CDR3 protein: CASSDIRAGQWTNYTF. As DNA, the CDR3 is TGTGCCAGCAGTGATATTAGGGCAGGACAGTGGACTAACTACACCTTC.

A few counts support this clonotype. The chain uses TRBV6-4 and TRBJ2-1; the match to TRBD2 covers 7 bases. This CDR3 spans 13 amino acids. The ends lost 10 bases at V and 4 bases at J; junction bases unmatched: 7. The germline V gene encodes CDR1 MRHNA and CDR2 SNTAGT. The CDR3, as DNA: TGTGCCATCCCTCCGGGGGGTTACAATGAGCAGTTCTTC. Translating it yields CAIPPGGYNEQFF.

The rearrangement joins TRBV20-1 to TRBJ1-2; D may be TRBD1 (6 bases). The CDR3 extends over 11 amino acids. Germline CDR1 reads DFQATT; CDR2 reads SNEGSKA (reference sequence). The germline V and J ends were trimmed by 2 bases and 8 bases, with 9 bases remaining between them. The CDR3 region is CSARQGRGYTF. The CDR3 nucleotides read TGCAGTGCTAGACAGGGGAGGGGCTACACCTTC.

CDR3 in amino acids: CASSSRAPRGETQYF. The CDR3 DNA reads TGTGCCAGCAGCTCCCGGGCTCCGAGGGGGGAGACCCAGTACTTC. The chain carries TRBV7-2 and TRBJ2-5; TRBD1 is a possible D gene (6 bases). The CDR3 loop spans 15 amino acids. From germline, CDR1 is SGHTA and CDR2 FQGNSA. V was cut by 4 bases and J by 5 bases, with 17 bases left in between.

The CDR3 region has the DNA TGTGCCAGCAGTTGGGGACACTCCACCTACGAGCAGTACTTC. Its protein product is CASSWGHSTYEQYF. J is TRBJ2-7 and V is TRBV12-3 or TRBV12-4, with D possibly matching TRBD1 (6 bases). The CDR3 length is 14 residues. Trimming shortened V by 4 bases and J by 2 bases, and 12 bases separated the two germline ends.

CDR3 region: CASSSSGGWETQYF. For the CDR3, the DNA is TGCGCCAGCAGTTCTAGCGGGGGTTGGGAGACCCAGTACTTC. The chain combines TRBV10-2 with TRBJ2-5; TRBD2 agrees at 10 bases. The CDR3 spans 14 residues. The J segment lost 5 bases and the V segment lost 5 bases, leaving 5 bases of the junction unmatched. In germline, CDR1 is WSHSY, CDR2 SAAADI.

Remarks on this clonotype: Compared with germline, one end of the junction differs, possibly owing to a read error. The chain combines TRBV20-1 with TRBJ2-1; 7 bases are a match to TRBD2. Germline CDR1 is DFQATT and CDR2 is SNEGSKA (reference sequence). CDR3 size: 19 residues. This chain's CDR3 is CSARGGLGGGLRSSNEQFF. The CDR3 coding sequence is TGCAGTGCTAGAGGGGGCCTGGGCGGGGGATTACGGTCCTCCAATGAGCAGTTCTTC.

The DNA for the CDR3 is TGTGCCAGCACCCCGAGCGGAGAGAACACTGAAGCTTTCTTT. It specifies CASTPSGENTEAFF. The J gene is TRBJ1-1, the V gene TRBV7-3; D ambiguous. The germline CDR1 and CDR2 sequences are SGHTA and FQGTGA. Trimming left V 7 bases short and J 1 base short, with 13 bases between. The CDR3 covers 14 residues.

This chain uses TRBV12-3 or TRBV12-4 with TRBJ1-2; the D gene is possibly TRBD1 (6 bases). CDR3 length equals 15 residues. V was clipped by 0 bases and J by 4 bases, with 12 bases between them. The DNA of the CDR3 is TGTGCCAGCAGTTTAGCTACGGGACAAGTCTATGGCTACACCTTC. Its protein product is CASSLATGQVYGYTF.

This clonotype was detected only a few times. This chain uses TRBV29-1 with TRBJ1-2; tentative D call: TRBD1 (5 bases). The CDR3 spans 15 residues. From germline, CDR1 is SQVTM and CDR2 ANQGSEA. Between the trimmed V and J ends, which lost 6 bases and 6 bases, there was a span of 23 bases. The CDR3 region is CSVDRREIGEDGYTF. DNA of the CDR3: TGCAGCGTGGACCGGCGGGAGATAGGGGAAGATGGCTACACCTTC.